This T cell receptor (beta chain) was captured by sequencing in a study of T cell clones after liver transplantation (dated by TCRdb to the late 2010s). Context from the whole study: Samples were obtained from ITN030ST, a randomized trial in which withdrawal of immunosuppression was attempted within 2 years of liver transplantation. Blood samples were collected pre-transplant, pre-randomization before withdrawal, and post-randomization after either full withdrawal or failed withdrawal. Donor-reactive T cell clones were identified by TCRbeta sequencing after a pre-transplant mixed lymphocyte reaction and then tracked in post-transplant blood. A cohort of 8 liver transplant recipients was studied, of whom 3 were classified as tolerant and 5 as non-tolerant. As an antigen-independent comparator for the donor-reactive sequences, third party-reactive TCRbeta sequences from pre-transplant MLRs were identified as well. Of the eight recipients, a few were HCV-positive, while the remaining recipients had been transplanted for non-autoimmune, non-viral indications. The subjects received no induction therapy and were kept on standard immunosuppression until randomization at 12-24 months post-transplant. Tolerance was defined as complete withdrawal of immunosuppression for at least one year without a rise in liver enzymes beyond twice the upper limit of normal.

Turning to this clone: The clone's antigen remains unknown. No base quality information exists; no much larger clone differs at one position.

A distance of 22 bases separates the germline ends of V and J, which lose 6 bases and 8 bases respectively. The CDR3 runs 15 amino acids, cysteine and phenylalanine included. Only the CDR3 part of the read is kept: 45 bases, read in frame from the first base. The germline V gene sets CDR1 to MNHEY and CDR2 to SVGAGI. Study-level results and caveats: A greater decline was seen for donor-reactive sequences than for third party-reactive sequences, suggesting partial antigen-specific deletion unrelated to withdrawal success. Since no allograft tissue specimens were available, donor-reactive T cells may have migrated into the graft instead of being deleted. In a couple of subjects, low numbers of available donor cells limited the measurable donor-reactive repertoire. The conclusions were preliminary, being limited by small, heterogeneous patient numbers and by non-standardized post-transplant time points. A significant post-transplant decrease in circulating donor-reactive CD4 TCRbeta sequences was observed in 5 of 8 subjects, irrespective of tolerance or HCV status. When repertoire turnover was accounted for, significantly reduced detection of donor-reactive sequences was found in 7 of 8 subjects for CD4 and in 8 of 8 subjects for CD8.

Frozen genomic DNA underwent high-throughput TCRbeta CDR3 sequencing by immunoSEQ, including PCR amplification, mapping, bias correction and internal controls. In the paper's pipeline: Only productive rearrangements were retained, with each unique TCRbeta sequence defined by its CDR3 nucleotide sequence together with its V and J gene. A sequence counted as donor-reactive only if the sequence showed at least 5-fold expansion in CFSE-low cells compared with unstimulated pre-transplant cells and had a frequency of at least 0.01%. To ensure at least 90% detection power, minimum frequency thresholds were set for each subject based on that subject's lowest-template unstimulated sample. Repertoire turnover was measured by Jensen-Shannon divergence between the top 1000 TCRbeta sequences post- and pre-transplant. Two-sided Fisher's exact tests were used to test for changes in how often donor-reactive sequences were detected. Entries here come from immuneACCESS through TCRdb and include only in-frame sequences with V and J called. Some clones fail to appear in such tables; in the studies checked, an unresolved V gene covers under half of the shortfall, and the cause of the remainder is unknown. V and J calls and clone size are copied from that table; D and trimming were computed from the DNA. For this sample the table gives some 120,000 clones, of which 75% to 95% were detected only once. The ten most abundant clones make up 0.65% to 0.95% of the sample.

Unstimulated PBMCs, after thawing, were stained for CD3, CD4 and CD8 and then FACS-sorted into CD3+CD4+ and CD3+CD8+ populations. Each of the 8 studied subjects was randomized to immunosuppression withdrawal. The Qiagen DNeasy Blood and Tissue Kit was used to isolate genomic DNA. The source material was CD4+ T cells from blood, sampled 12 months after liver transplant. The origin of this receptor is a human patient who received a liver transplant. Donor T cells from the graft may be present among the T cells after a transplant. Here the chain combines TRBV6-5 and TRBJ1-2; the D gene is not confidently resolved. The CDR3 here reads CASRSLGSPHWGYTF. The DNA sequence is TGTGCCAGCAGAAGCCTAGGATCGCCTCATTGGGGCTACACCTTC.